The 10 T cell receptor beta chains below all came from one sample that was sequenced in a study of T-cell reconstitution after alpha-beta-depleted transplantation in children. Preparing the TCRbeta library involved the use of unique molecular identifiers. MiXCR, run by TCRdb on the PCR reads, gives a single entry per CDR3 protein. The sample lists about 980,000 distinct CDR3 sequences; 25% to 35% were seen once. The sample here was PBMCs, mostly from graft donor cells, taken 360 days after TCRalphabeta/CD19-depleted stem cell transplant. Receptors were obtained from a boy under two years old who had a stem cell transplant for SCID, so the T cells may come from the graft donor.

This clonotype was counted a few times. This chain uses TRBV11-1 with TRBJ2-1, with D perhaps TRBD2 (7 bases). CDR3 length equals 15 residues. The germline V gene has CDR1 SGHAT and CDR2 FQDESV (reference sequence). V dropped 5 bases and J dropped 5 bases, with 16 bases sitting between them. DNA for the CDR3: TGTGCCAGCAGCCCAGAGGGGGGGGCGGACAATGAGCAGTTCTTC. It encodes CASSPEGGADNEQFF. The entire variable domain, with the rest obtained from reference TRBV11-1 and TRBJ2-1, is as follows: EAEVAQSPRYKITEKSQAVAFWCDPISGHATLYWYRQILGQGPELLVQFQDESVVDDSQLPKDRFSAERLKGVDSTLKIQPAELGDSAMYLCASSPEGGADNEQFFGPGTRLTVL.

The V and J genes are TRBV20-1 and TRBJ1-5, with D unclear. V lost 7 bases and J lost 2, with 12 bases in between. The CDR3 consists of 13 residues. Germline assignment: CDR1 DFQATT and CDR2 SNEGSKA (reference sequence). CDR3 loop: CSGSLRGNQPQHF. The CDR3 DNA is TGCAGTGGTTCCCTTCGGGGCAATCAGCCCCAGCATTTT.

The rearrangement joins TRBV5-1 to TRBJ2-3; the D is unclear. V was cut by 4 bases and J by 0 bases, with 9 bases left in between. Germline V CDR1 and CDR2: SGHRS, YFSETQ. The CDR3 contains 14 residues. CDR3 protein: CASSPWQSTDTQYF. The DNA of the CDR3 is TGCGCCAGCAGCCCTTGGCAGAGCACAGATACGCAGTATTTT.

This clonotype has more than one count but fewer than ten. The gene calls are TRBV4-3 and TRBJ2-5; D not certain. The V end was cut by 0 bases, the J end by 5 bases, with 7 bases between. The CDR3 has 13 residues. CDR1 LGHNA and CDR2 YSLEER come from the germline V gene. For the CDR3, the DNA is TGCGCCAGCAGCCAAGATTTTTCGGAGACCCAGTACTTC. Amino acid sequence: CASSQDFSETQYF.

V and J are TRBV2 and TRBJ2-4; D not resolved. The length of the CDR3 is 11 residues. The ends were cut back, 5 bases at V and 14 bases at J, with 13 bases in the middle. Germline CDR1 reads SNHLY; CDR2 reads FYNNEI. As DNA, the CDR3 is TGTGCCAGCAGTCCGGGTCCTTTCAAGTACTTC. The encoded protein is CASSPGPFKYF.

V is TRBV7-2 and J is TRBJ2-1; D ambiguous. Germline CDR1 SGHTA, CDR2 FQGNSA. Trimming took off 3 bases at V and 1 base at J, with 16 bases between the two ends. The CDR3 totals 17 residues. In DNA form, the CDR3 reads TGTGCCAGCAGCTTGGGTTTGCCCAGAAGTTCCTACAATGAGCAGTTCTTC. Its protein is CASSLGLPRSSYNEQFF.

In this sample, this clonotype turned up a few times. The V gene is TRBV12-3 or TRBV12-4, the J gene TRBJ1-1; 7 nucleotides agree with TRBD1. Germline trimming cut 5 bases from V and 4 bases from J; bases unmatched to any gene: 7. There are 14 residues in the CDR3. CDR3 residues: CASSQTGRGTEAFF. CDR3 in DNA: TGTGCCAGCAGTCAGACAGGGAGGGGCACTGAAGCTTTCTTT.

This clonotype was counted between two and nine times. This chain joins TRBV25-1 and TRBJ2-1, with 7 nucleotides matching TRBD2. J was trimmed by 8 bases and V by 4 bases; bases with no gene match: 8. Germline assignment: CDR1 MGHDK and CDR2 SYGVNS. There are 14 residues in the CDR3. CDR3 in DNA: TGTGCCAGCAGTGGAGAGCGGGGTTGGGATGAGCAGTTCTTC. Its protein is CASSGERGWDEQFF.

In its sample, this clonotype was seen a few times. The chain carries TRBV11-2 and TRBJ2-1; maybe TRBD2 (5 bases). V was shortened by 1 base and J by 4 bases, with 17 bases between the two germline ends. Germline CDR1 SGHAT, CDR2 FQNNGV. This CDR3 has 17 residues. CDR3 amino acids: CASSLVSTRRRYNEQFF. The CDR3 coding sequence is TGTGCCAGCAGCTTAGTTTCGACAAGGCGGAGGTACAATGAGCAGTTCTTC.

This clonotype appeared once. This chain's CDR3 is CASSPFETQYF. CDR3 in DNA: TGTGCCAGCAGCCCCTTTGAGACCCAGTACTTC. The chain has TRBV11-2 and TRBJ2-5; D not certain. The V gene's germline CDR1 is SGHAT and CDR2 FQNNGV. The CDR3 extends over 11 amino acids. The ends were cut back, 5 bases at V and 5 bases at J, with 6 bases in the middle.